The rows below give T cell receptor beta chains drawn from one sample of a study of T cell responses to AZD1222 COVID-19 vaccine. Here immunoSEQ multiplex PCR was the method, and the copy in TCRdb shows in-frame clones only, minus some. Of 96,000 or so clones listed, roughly 88% are singletons. The starting material was peripheral blood, obtained on day 0 of AZD1222 vaccination. All receptors derive from an adult in good health. CDR3s include the opening cysteine and the closing phenylalanine or tryptophan. The D gene is left open where the match is weak. Size is omitted from some rows. Given values are once, few, many or a class for expanded clones.

.	.	TRBV7-9	TRBJ1-2	TGTGCCAGCAGCTTAGTAGGAGGGGACTATGGCTACACCTTC	CASSLVGGDYGYTF
.	.	TRBV7-8	TRBJ1-4	TGTGCCAGCAGCACTTACAGGGTCGGTAATGAAAAACTGTTTTTT	CASSTYRVGNEKLFF
.	.	TRBV14	TRBJ2-7	TGTGCCAGCAGCCGAAACCCAAGCTCCGAGCAGTACTTC	CASSRNPSSEQYF
.	.	TRBV6-4	TRBJ2-2	TGTGCCAGCAGTGACGGGACAAACACCGGGGAGCTGTTTTTT	CASSDGTNTGELFF
.	.	TRBV30	TRBJ2-2	TGTGCCTGGAGAAAAACGGGGAACACCGGGGAGCTGTTTTTT	CAWRKTGNTGELFF
TRBD1	once	TRBV5-1	TRBJ2-2	TGCGCCAGCAACCAGGGGGCTAACACCGGGGAGCTGTTTTTT	CASNQGANTGELFF
.	.	TRBV7-2	TRBJ2-5	TGTGCCAGCAGCTTAGCATCGGCATACCAAGAGACCCAGTACTTC	CASSLASAYQETQYF
TRBD1	.	TRBV6-6	TRBJ2-7	TGTGCCAGCAGTCCTGTCGGGCAGGGGGCAATCTACGAGCAGTACTTC	CASSPVGQGAIYEQYF
TRBD1	.	TRBV5-6	TRBJ2-2	TGTGCCAGCACCCGGTTAGGGGGCTCGAACACCGGGGAGCTGTTTTTT	CASTRLGGSNTGELFF
.	.	TRBV11-2	TRBJ2-1	.	CASSVGAGAGIF
.	once	TRBV14	TRBJ1-1	TGTGCCAGCAGTTGGAGTTTGAACACTGAAGCTTTCTTT	CASSWSLNTEAFF
.	.	TRBV6-6	TRBJ1-2	TGTGCCAGCAGTTACACGGGGCGTGGCTACACCTTC	CASSYTGRGYTF
.	.	TRBV7-2	TRBJ1-5	TGTGCCAGCAGCTTGGGACTCCCTCGAGCCCAGCATTTT	CASSLGLPRAQHF
.	.	TRBV3-1/TRBV3-2	TRBJ2-5	TGTGCCAGCAGCCCCCCGGACCCAGAGGTCCAAGAGACCCAGTACTTC	CASSPPDPEVQETQYF
TRBD1	.	TRBV28	TRBJ1-3	TGTGCCACCCATACAGGGGACGAGTGGTCTGGAAACACCATATATTTT	CATHTGDEWSGNTIYF
.	.	TRBV14	TRBJ1-5	TGTGCCAGCAGCACTAGTCCCAACCAGCCCCAGCATTTT	CASSTSPNQPQHF
.	.	TRBV30	TRBJ2-7	TGTGCCTGGAGTGTAGACTTTAGGCGCGAGCAGTACTTC	CAWSVDFRREQYF
.	.	TRBV12-5	TRBJ2-3	TGTGCTAGTGGTTTGGGCCTAGCGAACACAGATACGCAGTATTTT	CASGLGLANTDTQYF
TRBD1	few	TRBV19	TRBJ1-2	TGTGCCAGTAGTATCGACAGGGCGTACTATGGCTACACCTTC	CASSIDRAYYGYTF
.	.	TRBV20-1	TRBJ2-7	TGCAGTGCCTTTACAGCGTACGAGCAGTACTTC	CSAFTAYEQYF
TRBD2	.	TRBV6-2/TRBV6-3	TRBJ2-3	TGTGCCAGCAGTTCACTGACTAGCAGCACAGATACGCAGTATTTT	CASSSLTSSTDTQYF
.	.	TRBV6-1	TRBJ2-2	TGTGCCAGCAGTGAATTGGGCAGCGGAATAGCGAACACCGGGGAGCTGTTTTTT	CASSELGSGIANTGELFF
.	.	TRBV14	TRBJ1-6	TGTGCCAGCAGCCAAGATTTAGGTTATTCACCCCTCCACTTT	CASSQDLGYSPLHF
TRBD2	few	TRBV27	TRBJ2-2	TGTGCCAGCACCACCAAACCGGGACTAGGGAACACCGGGGAGCTGTTTTTT	CASTTKPGLGNTGELFF
.	.	TRBV7-9	TRBJ2-7	TGTGCCAGCAGCTTAGGGACGGGATCCGAGCAGTACTTC	CASSLGTGSEQYF
.	.	TRBV5-1	TRBJ1-1	TGCGCCAGCAGCTTGACGGCGGGCACTGAAGCTTTCTTT	CASSLTAGTEAFF
TRBD1	.	TRBV4-3	TRBJ2-4	TGCGCCAGCAGCACAGGTAAAGTGCCGTCCCGGGACAGGGTGGAGAACATTCAGTACTTC	CASSTGKVPSRDRVENIQYF
TRBD1	.	TRBV28	TRBJ2-2	TGTGCCAGCAGACCACCGACAGGGAAAGGGAACACCGGGGAGCTGTTTTTT	CASRPPTGKGNTGELFF
TRBD1	.	TRBV6-1	TRBJ2-5	TGTGCCAGCAGTGAAGCGGGACAGGCGGAGACCCAGTACTTC	CASSEAGQAETQYF
TRBD2	.	TRBV6-6	TRBJ2-1	TGTGCCAGCAGTCGATCCGGGACTAGCTACAATGAGCAGTTCTTC	CASSRSGTSYNEQFF
.	once	TRBV21-1	TRBJ1-2	TGTGCCAGCACACGAAAGCGGGGGGCGGTGAATGGCTACACCTTC	CASTRKRGAVNGYTF
TRBD1	.	TRBV9	TRBJ1-2	TGTGCCAGCAGCGTAGAAACAGGGGGTCCCTATGGCTACACCTTC	CASSVETGGPYGYTF